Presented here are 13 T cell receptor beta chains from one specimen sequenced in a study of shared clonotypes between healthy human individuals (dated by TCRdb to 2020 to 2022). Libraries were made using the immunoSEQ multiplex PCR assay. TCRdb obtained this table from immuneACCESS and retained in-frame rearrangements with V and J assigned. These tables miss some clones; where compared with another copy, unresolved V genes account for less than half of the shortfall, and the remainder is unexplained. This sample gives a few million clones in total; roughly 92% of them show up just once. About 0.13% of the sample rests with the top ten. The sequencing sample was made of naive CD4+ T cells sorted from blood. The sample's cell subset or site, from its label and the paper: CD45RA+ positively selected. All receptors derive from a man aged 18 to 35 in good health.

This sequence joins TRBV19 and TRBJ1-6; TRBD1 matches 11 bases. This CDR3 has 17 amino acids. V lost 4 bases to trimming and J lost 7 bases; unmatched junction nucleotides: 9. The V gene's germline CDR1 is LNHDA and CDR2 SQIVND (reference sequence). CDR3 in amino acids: CASSTGDRGVKNSPLHF. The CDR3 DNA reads TGTGCCAGTAGTACCGGGGACAGGGGGGTGAAGAATTCACCCCTCCACTTT.

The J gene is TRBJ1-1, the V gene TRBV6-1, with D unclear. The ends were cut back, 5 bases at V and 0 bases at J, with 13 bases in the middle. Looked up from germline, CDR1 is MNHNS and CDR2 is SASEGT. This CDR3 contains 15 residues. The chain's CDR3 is CASSPRRVMNTEAFF. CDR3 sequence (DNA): TGTGCCAGCAGTCCACGGCGGGTTATGAACACTGAAGCTTTCTTT.

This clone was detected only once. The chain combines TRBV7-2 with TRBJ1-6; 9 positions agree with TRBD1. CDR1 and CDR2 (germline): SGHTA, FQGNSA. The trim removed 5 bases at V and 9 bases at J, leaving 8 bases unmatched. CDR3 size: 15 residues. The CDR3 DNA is TGTGCCAGCAGCCTACCCGGGACAGGGAGTTCACCCCTCCACTTT. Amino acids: CASSLPGTGSSPLHF.

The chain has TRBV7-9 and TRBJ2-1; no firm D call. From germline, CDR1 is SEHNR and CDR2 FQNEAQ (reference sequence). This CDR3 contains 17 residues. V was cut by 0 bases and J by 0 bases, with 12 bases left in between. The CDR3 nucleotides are TGTGCCAGCAGCTTAGCGCTTGGCGGAAGCTCCTACAATGAGCAGTTCTTC. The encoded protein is CASSLALGGSSYNEQFF.

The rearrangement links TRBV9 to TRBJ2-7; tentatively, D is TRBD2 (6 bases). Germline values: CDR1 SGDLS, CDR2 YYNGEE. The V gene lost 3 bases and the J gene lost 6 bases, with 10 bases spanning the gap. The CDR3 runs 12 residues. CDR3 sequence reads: CASSATGAEQYF. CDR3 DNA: TGTGCCAGCAGCGCTACGGGAGCCGAGCAGTACTTC.

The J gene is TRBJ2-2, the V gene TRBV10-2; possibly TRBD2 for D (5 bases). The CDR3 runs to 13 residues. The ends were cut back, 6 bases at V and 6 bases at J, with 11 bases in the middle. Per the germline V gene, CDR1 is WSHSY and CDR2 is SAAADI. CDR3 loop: CASRVLDAGELFF. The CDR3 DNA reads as TGCGCCAGCAGGGTACTAGACGCCGGGGAGCTGTTTTTT.

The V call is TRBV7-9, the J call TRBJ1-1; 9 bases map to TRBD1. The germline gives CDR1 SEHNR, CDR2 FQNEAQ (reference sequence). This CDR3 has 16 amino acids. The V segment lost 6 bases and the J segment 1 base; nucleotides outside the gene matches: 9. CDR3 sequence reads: CASRFTGTGRNTEAFF. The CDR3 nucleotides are TGTGCCAGCAGGTTCACCGGGACAGGGAGGAACACTGAAGCTTTCTTT.

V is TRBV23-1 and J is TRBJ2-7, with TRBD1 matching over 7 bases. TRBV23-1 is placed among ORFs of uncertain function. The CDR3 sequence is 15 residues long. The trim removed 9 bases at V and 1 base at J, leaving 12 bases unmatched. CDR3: CASIGDPDRSYEQYF. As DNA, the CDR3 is TGCGCCAGTATAGGGGATCCGGACAGGTCCTACGAGCAGTACTTC.

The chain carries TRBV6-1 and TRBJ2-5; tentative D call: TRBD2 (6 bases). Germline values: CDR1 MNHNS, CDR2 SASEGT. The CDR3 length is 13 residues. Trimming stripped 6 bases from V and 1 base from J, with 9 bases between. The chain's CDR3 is CASSSGSQETQYF. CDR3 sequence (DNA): TGTGCCAGCAGCAGCGGGTCCCAAGAGACCCAGTACTTC.

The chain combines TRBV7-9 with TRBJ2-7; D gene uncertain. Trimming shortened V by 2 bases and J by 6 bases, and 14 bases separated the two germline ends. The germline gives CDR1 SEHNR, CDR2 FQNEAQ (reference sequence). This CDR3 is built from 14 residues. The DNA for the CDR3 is TGTGCCAGCAGCTTATTTTCGAACGTAGGCGAGCAGTACTTC. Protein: CASSLFSNVGEQYF.

In nucleotides, the CDR3 is TGTGCCAGCAGTCCCTTTGGATCCGATTATGGCTACACCTTC. It codes for CASSPFGSDYGYTF. The V gene is TRBV6-1, the J gene TRBJ1-2, with unresolved D. The CDR3 has 14 amino acids. V lost 5 bases and J lost 5, with 15 bases in between. From germline, CDR1 is MNHNS and CDR2 SASEGT.

The CDR3 protein is CASSPIQPPNQPQHF. The CDR3 coding sequence is TGTGCCAGCTCACCAATTCAACCCCCCAATCAGCCCCAGCATTTT. The rearrangement uses TRBV18 and TRBJ1-5; D uncertain. V shed 2 bases and J shed 3 bases, with 11 bases lying between them. Germline V gives CDR1 KGHSH, CDR2 LQKENI. The length of the CDR3 is 15 residues.

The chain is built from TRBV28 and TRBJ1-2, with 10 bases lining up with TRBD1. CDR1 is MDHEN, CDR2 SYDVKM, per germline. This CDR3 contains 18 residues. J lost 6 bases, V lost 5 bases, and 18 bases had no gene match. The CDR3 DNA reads TGTGCCAGCAGTCCACTAGGGGGGACAGGGGCCGCAACAAATGGCTACACCTTC. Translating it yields CASSPLGGTGAATNGYTF.